This TCR beta chain was captured in a study of T cells in localized non-small cell lung cancer. General study findings and limits: Because researchers sequenced only one region of the tumor, heterogeneity is still possible. In adjacent lung, a median roughly 58 of the top 100 tumor clones were found. Uninvolved adjacent lung had higher T cell clonality than tumor and all other tissues.

Trimming took 5 bases from V and 2 from J, leaving 11 bases between them. This CDR3 has 13 residues. Germline V lookup: CDR1 SGHNT, CDR2 YYREEE (reference sequence). This clone showed up just a few times. Its antigen is currently unknown. Using immunoSEQ multiplex PCR, the repertoire was profiled, and TCRdb retains in-frame clones only, with some absent. The sample lists 65,000 or so clones, 75% to 85% occurring once. The genes are TRBV5-4 and TRBJ2-7, with D tentatively TRBD1 or TRBD2 (5 bases each). This sequence originates from a man aged 40 to 70 with stage II lung adenocarcinoma. The sequenced sample was PBMCs, obtained before any cancer treatment. The CDR3 sequence is CASSWDGTYEQYF. In DNA form, the CDR3 reads TGTGCCAGCAGTTGGGACGGCACCTACGAGCAGTACTTC.